The present entry profiles one TCR beta chain with its context. The antigen remains undetermined. This specimen comes from a study of shared clonotypes between healthy human individuals. Study results and limitations: Naive CD4 clonotype sharing across several donors was about 5%. The four-donor shared clonotypes exceeded non-shared clonotypes in generation probability, with non-shared ones scoring lower.

The germline V gene has CDR1 MDHEN and CDR2 SYDVKM. This CDR3 has 13 amino acids. V lost 2 bases to trimming and J lost 2 bases, with 7 bases between them. Data came from immunoSEQ multiplex PCR; TCRdb stores just in-frame clones and leaves some out. The profile shows about 2.4 million clones, roughly nine tenths of them singletons. This sequence joins TRBV28 and TRBJ2-7; D remains ambiguous. The sequencing input was naive CD4+ T cells sorted from blood. Documented subset: CD45RA+ positively selected. The sequence came from a man younger than 30 in good health. The CDR3 loop reads CASSLTDPYEQYF. DNA of the CDR3: TGTGCCAGCAGTTTAACAGACCCCTACGAGCAGTACTTC.